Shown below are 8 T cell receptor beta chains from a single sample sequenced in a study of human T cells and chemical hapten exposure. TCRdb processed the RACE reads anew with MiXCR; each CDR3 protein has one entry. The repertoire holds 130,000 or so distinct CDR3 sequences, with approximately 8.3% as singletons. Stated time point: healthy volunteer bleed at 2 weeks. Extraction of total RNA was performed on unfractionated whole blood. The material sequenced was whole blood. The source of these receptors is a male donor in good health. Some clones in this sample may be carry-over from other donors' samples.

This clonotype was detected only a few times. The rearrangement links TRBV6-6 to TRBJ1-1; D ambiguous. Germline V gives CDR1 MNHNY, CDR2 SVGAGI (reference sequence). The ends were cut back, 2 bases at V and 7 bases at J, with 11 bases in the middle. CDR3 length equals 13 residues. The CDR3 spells CASSYVARNEAFF. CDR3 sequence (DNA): TGTGCCAGCAGTTACGTGGCCAGGAATGAAGCTTTCTTT.

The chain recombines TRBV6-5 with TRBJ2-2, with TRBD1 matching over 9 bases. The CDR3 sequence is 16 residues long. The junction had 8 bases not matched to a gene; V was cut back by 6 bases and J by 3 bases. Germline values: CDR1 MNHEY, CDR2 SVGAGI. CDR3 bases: TGTGCCAGCAGACCTCCGGGACAGGGAGACACCGGGGAGCTGTTTTTT. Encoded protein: CASRPPGQGDTGELFF.

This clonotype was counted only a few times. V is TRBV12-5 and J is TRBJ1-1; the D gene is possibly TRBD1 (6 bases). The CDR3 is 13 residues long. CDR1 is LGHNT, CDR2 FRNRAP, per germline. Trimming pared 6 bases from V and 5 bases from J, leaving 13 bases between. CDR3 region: CASGPLGGTEAFF. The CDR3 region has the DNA TGTGCTAGTGGCCCCCTAGGGGGAACTGAAGCTTTCTTT.

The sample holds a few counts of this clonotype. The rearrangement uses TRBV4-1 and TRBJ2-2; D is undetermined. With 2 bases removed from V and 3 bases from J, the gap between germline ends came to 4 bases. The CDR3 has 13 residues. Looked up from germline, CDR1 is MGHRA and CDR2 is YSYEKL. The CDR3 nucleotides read TGCGCCAGCAGCCAAAGGGACACCGGGGAGCTGTTTTTT. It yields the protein CASSQRDTGELFF.

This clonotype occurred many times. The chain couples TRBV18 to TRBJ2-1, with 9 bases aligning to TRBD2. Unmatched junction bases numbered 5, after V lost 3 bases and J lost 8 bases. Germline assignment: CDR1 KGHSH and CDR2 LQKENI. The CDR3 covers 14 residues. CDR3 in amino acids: CASSPPSGNDEQFF. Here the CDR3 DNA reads TGTGCCAGCTCACCTCCTAGCGGGAACGATGAGCAGTTCTTC.

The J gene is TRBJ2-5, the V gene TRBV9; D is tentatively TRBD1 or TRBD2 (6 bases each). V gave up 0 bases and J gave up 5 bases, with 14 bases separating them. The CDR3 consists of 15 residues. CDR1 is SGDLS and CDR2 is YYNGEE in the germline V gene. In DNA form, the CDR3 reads TGTGCCAGCAGCGTAGCTAACTACGGGGGCGAGACCCAGTACTTC. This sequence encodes CASSVANYGGETQYF.

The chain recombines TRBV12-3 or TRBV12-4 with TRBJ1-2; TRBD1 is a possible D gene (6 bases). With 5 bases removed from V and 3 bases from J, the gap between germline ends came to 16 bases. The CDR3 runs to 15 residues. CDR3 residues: CASSETGGAHYGYTF. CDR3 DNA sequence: TGTGCCAGCAGTGAAACGGGGGGCGCACACTATGGCTACACCTTC.

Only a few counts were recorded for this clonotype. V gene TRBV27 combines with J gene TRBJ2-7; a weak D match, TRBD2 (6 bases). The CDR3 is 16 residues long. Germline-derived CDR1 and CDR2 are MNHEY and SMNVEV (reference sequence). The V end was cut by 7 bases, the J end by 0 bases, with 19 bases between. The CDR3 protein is CASTLPPAGSSYEQYF. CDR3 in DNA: TGTGCCAGCACCCTCCCGCCCGCGGGGAGCTCCTACGAGCAGTACTTC.